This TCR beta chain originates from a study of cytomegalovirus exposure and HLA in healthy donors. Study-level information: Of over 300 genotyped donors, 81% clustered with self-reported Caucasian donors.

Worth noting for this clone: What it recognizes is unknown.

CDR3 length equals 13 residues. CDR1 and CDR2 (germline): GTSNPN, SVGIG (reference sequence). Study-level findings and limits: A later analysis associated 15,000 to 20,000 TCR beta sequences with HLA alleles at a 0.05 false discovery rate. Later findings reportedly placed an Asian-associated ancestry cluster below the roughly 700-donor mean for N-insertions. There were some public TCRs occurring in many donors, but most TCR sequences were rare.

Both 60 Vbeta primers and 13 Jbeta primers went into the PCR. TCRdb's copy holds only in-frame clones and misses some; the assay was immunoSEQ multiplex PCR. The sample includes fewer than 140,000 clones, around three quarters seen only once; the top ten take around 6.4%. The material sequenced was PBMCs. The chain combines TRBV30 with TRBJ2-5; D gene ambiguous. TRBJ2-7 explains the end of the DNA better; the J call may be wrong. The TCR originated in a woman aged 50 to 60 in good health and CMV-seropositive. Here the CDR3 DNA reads TGTGCCTGGAACCGGGTACTATCTTACGAGCAGTACTTC. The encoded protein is CAWNRVLSYEQYF.